This entry lists 27 T cell receptor beta chains sequenced from one sample in a study of blood T cell repertoires in COVID-19 (TCRdb year 2020). Preparation of the library involved the immunoSEQ multiplex PCR assay. Imported from immuneACCESS, the table was reduced by TCRdb to in-frame sequences with V and J called. These copies leave out some clones; in studies compared against another copy, an unresolved V gene accounts for under half, and the cause of the remainder is not known. For this sample the table gives around 140,000 clones, of which roughly 88% were detected only once. The top ten clones comprise 1.5% of the sample. The sample was peripheral blood. The receptors shown here come from a woman aged 60-75 years with acute or convalescent COVID-19.

The rearrangement joins TRBV9 to TRBJ1-5, with D perhaps TRBD1 (5 bases). V was cut by 5 bases and J by 5 bases, with 8 bases left in between. CDR1 and CDR2 (germline): SGDLS, YYNGEE. The CDR3 length is 12 residues. The CDR3 coding sequence is TGTGCCAGCAGGGGGCAAGATCAGCCCCAGCATTTT. Its translation is CASRGQDQPQHF.

The V gene is TRBV7-8, the J gene TRBJ2-5, with D possibly matching TRBD1 (5 bases). V lost 0 bases, J lost 5 bases, and 19 bases lay in between. The CDR3 length is 17 residues. The germline gives CDR1 SGHVS, CDR2 FQNEAQ. CDR3 sequence: CASSLARDSPWKETQYF. The CDR3 nucleotides read TGTGCCAGCAGCTTAGCGCGAGACAGCCCTTGGAAGGAGACCCAGTACTTC.

The chain joins TRBV18 to TRBJ1-1; the D is unclear. V lost 1 base to trimming and J lost 4 bases, with 4 bases between them. The germline gives CDR1 KGHSH, CDR2 LQKENI. CDR3 length equals 12 residues. DNA for the CDR3: TGTGCCAGCTCACCACGGCTCACTGAAGCTTTCTTT. This codes for CASSPRLTEAFF.

The chain recombines TRBV12-3 or TRBV12-4 with TRBJ2-2; D is perhaps TRBD2 (5 bases). The V and J ends lost 4 bases and 10 bases respectively, with 7 bases between them. This CDR3 contains 11 residues. CDR3 region: CASSSEAELFF. For the CDR3, the DNA is TGTGCCAGCAGTTCGGAGGCGGAGCTGTTTTTT.

This clone showed up just once. V is TRBV7-3 and J is TRBJ2-6; tentatively, D is TRBD2 (6 bases). Germline V gives CDR1 SGHTA, CDR2 FQGTGA. V shed 5 bases and J shed 0 bases, with 8 bases lying between them. The CDR3 is 15 residues long. The CDR3 region is CASSETSSGANVLTF. Here the CDR3 DNA reads TGTGCCAGCAGCGAGACTAGCTCTGGGGCCAACGTCCTGACTTTC.

The count of this clone is one. The rearrangement joins TRBV19 to TRBJ2-7, with 9 nucleotides matching TRBD1. Germline CDR1 is LNHDA and CDR2 is SQIVND (reference sequence). V dropped 2 bases and J dropped 3; count of bases not matched to a gene: 5. The CDR3 extends over 15 amino acids. CDR3 DNA: TGTGCCAGTAGTATACCCGGGACAGGGAACTACGAGCAGTACTTC. Amino acid sequence: CASSIPGTGNYEQYF.

The CDR3 region has the DNA TGTGCCAGTAGTACGCCCCGGATGCGGGATCAAAATGAAAAACTGTTTTTT. This gives the protein CASSTPRMRDQNEKLFF. This chain uses TRBV19 with TRBJ1-4; no firm D call. CDR1 is LNHDA, CDR2 SQIVND, per germline (reference sequence). The V gene lost 4 bases and the J gene lost 5 bases, with 20 bases spanning the gap. This CDR3 contains 17 residues.

This chain joins TRBV19 and TRBJ2-2, with 8 bases lining up with TRBD2. Germline values: CDR1 LNHDA, CDR2 SQIVND (reference sequence). CDR3 length equals 14 residues. V trimming: 9 bases; J trimming: 3 bases; junction bases outside the gene matches: 6. Written as DNA, the CDR3 is TGTGCCAGCAAAACTAGCGGCGACACCGGGGAGCTGTTTTTT. It codes for CASKTSGDTGELFF.

This clone was counted a single time. The chain links TRBV7-2 to TRBJ2-1; possible D gene TRBD2, 6 bases. Trimming shortened V by 6 bases and J by 0 bases, and 15 bases separated the two germline ends. Per the germline V gene, CDR1 is SGHTA and CDR2 is FQGNSA. The CDR3 consists of 16 residues. The CDR3 sequence: CASSSRDSSSYNEQFF. Here the CDR3 DNA reads TGTGCCAGCAGTTCCCGGGACTCCTCCTCCTACAATGAGCAGTTCTTC.

V is TRBV7-9 and J is TRBJ1-2; possible D gene TRBD1, 6 bases. The CDR3 sequence is 14 residues long. Trimming cost V 3 bases and J 2 bases, with 10 bases left between them. Looked up from germline, CDR1 is SEHNR and CDR2 is FQNEAQ (reference sequence). CDR3 loop: CASSLIQGNYGYTF. DNA of the CDR3: TGTGCCAGCAGCTTGATACAGGGAAACTATGGCTACACCTTC.

This chain connects TRBV19 to TRBJ2-3; no definite D call. V lost 6 bases and J 0 bases, leaving 7 bases between the germline ends. The CDR3 is 13 amino acids. Germline V CDR1 and CDR2: LNHDA, SQIVND (reference sequence). CDR3 sequence reads: CASRARSTDTQYF. The CDR3 DNA reads as TGTGCCAGTAGAGCCCGCAGCACAGATACGCAGTATTTT. The entire variable domain, with the rest obtained from reference TRBV19 and TRBJ2-3, is as follows: DGGITQSPKYLFRKEGQNVTLSCEQNLNHDAMYWYRQDPGQGLRLIYYSQIVNDFQKGDIAEGYSVSREKKESFPLTVTSAQKNPTAFYLCASRARSTDTQYFGPGTRLTVL.

Only one count was recorded for this clone. V usage is TRBV11-2 and J usage is TRBJ1-4; TRBD1 matches at 7 bases. V dropped 4 bases and J dropped 5; count of bases not matched to a gene: 4. The CDR3 has 14 residues. Germline-derived CDR1 and CDR2 are SGHAT and FQNNGV. CDR3 amino acids: CASSWDSVNEKLFF. The CDR3, as DNA: TGTGCCAGCAGCTGGGACAGCGTGAATGAAAAACTGTTTTTT.

The chain links TRBV14 to TRBJ2-5, with TRBD1 identical over 12 bases. The CDR3 has 15 residues. The trim removed 7 bases at V and 4 bases at J, leaving 7 bases unmatched. CDR1 and CDR2 from the germline V gene are SGHDN and FVKESK. The CDR3 spells CASKLGTGGRETQYF. In DNA, the CDR3 is TGTGCCAGCAAGCTGGGGACAGGGGGCAGAGAGACCCAGTACTTC.

The rearrangement uses TRBV15 and TRBJ2-5, with D possibly being TRBD1 (5 bases). V was cut by 0 bases and J by 5 bases, with 19 bases left in between. The CDR3 consists of 17 residues. Germline CDR1 LNHNV, CDR2 YYDKDF (reference sequence). This CDR3 reads CATSRDRTFRKGETQYF. The CDR3 coding sequence is TGTGCCACCAGCAGAGATCGGACATTTCGGAAGGGGGAGACCCAGTACTTC.

V usage is TRBV6-5 and J usage is TRBJ1-1; D possibly corresponds to TRBD1 (5 bases). V was trimmed by 6 bases and J by 4 bases, leaving 15 bases between them. Germline V gene data show CDR1 as MNHEY and CDR2 as SVGAGI. The CDR3 totals 14 residues. CDR3 DNA: TGTGCCAGCAGAGGCAGGGTTTCGGCCACTGAAGCTTTCTTT. Translated, it gives CASRGRVSATEAFF.

V usage is TRBV28 and J usage is TRBJ1-5; D may be TRBD1 (6 bases). CDR3 size: 12 residues. V lost 6 bases, J lost 4 bases, and 7 bases lay in between. CDR1 MDHEN and CDR2 SYDVKM come from the germline V gene. The CDR3 protein is CASSTGNQPQHF. The CDR3 DNA sequence: TGTGCCAGCAGCACAGGGAATCAGCCCCAGCATTTT.

V and J are TRBV6-5 and TRBJ1-2; 10 bases match TRBD1. Germline trimming cut 6 bases from V and 4 bases from J; bases unmatched to any gene: 5. Germline V lookup: CDR1 MNHEY, CDR2 SVGAGI. The CDR3 extends over 14 amino acids. CDR3 sequence: CASSRQGASYGYTF. CDR3 coding DNA: TGTGCCAGCAGCCGACAGGGGGCCAGCTATGGCTACACCTTC.

V gene TRBV25-1 combines with J gene TRBJ1-2; 8 bases fit TRBD1. CDR3 length equals 12 residues. Trimming removed 7 bases from V and 11 bases from J; junction bases left unmatched: 9. Per germline, CDR1 MGHDK and CDR2 SYGVNS. The CDR3 reads CASNLAGGPYTF. The DNA of the CDR3 is TGTGCCAGCAACTTGGCAGGGGGCCCTTACACCTTC.

The V and J genes are TRBV14 and TRBJ1-6, with a weak D call TRBD1 (5 bases). The germline V gene encodes CDR1 SGHDN and CDR2 FVKESK. The CDR3 is 14 amino acids. Trimming shortened V by 10 bases and J by 7 bases, and 17 bases separated the two germline ends. The CDR3 DNA sequence: TGTGCCATCCTCGACAGAGCTTCCAATTCACCCCTCCACTTT. This translates into CAILDRASNSPLHF.

This clone was observed a handful of times. The V gene is TRBV18, the J gene TRBJ1-6, with 9 bases that match TRBD1. This CDR3 is 16 amino acids long. V shed 1 base, J shed 5 bases, and the junction held 3 bases outside the gene matches. Germline V gene lookup returns CDR1 KGHSH and CDR2 LQKENI. CDR3 nucleotides: TGTGCCAGCTCACCACTAAGGACAGGGGATAATTCACCCCTCCACTTT. Translation: CASSPLRTGDNSPLHF.

The chain employs TRBV19 and TRBJ1-2, with D tentatively TRBD1 (5 bases). The germline V and J ends were trimmed by 7 bases and 1 base, with 19 bases remaining between them. The CDR3 extends over 16 amino acids. Germline V gene data show CDR1 as LNHDA and CDR2 as SQIVND (reference sequence). CDR3 loop: CASTLGRGQFNYGYTF. The CDR3 DNA sequence: TGTGCCAGTACCCTGGGGAGGGGCCAATTTAACTATGGCTACACCTTC.

This rearrangement joins TRBV13 to TRBJ2-3; the D is unclear. V gave up 5 bases and J gave up 2 bases, with 5 bases separating them. The germline V gene has CDR1 PRHDT and CDR2 FYEKMQ (reference sequence). The CDR3 is 12 residues long. In DNA, the CDR3 is TGTGCCAGCAGCAAATACACAGATACGCAGTATTTT. It encodes CASSKYTDTQYF.

A single count supports this clone. The chain couples TRBV19 to TRBJ1-1, with D hard to call. Trimming took off 3 bases at V and 11 bases at J, with 10 bases between the two ends. The CDR3 is 11 amino acids. Germline V CDR1 and CDR2: LNHDA, SQIVND (reference sequence). This chain's CDR3 is CASSIRTGAFF. The CDR3 DNA reads as TGTGCCAGTAGTATCCGGACTGGTGCTTTCTTT.

The chain carries TRBV2 and TRBJ1-2; possibly TRBD1 for D (6 bases). V was pared by 11 bases and J by 4 bases, with 17 bases between. The germline V gene has CDR1 SNHLY and CDR2 FYNNEI. The CDR3 runs to 13 residues. Here the CDR3 DNA reads TGTGCCTGGAGGCAGGGGACGGGCTATGGCTACACCTTC. It yields the protein CAWRQGTGYGYTF.

The chain carries TRBV7-2 and TRBJ1-2, with TRBD1 matching over 9 bases. This CDR3 has 13 residues. Germline loops: CDR1 SGHTA, CDR2 FQGNSA. V dropped 5 bases and J dropped 6; count of bases not matched to a gene: 4. The CDR3 spells CASSTGQGNGYTF. The CDR3 DNA reads as TGTGCCAGCAGCACGGGACAGGGTAATGGCTACACCTTC. Supplemented by reference TRBV7-2 and TRBJ1-2, the full variable domain reads GAGVSQSPSNKVTEKGKDVELRCDPISGHTALYWYRQSLGQGLEFLIYFQGNSAPDKSGLPSDRFSAERTGGSVSTLTIQRTQQEDSAVYLCASSTGQGNGYTFGSGTRLTVV.

The rearrangement joins TRBV10-3 to TRBJ2-1; 9 nucleotides match TRBD1. Germline V CDR1 and CDR2: ENHRY, SYGVKD. This CDR3 is built from 13 residues. The trim removed 6 bases at V and 8 bases at J, leaving 5 bases unmatched. CDR3 in amino acids: CAISLRDRDEQFF. The CDR3 nucleotides are TGTGCCATCAGCCTCCGGGACAGGGATGAGCAGTTCTTC.

CDR3 bases: TGTGCCAGTAGTCAGAGCGGGGGCCCAGATACGCAGTATTTT. It specifies CASSQSGGPDTQYF. The chain carries TRBV19 and TRBJ2-3, with 8 bases aligning to TRBD2. V lost 5 bases and J lost 4; bases outside the gene matches: 5. This CDR3 has 14 residues. Germline V gene sequence: CDR1 LNHDA, CDR2 SQIVND (reference sequence). The full variable domain, completed using reference TRBV19 and TRBJ2-3, is DGGITQSPKYLFRKEGQNVTLSCEQNLNHDAMYWYRQDPGQGLRLIYYSQIVNDFQKGDIAEGYSVSREKKESFPLTVTSAQKNPTAFYLCASSQSGGPDTQYFGPGTRLTVL.